A single TCR beta chain is shown here with its context. The sample is drawn from a study of T cell changes during pregnancy in multiple sclerosis. The CDR3 has 14 residues. V lost 4 bases and J lost 10; bases outside the gene matches: 10. CDR1 is MNHNY and CDR2 is SVGAGI in the germline V gene (reference sequence). Measured with immunoSEQ multiplex PCR; TCRdb has only the in-frame clones, and not every one. Found here are tens of thousands of clones, less than 95% of them singletons; the top ten hold about 2.1%. The sequence derives from a female donor in good health, enrolled as a control in a pregnancy study. Sequences were derived from peripheral blood, sampled in the second trimester of pregnancy. The V call is TRBV6-6, the J call TRBJ2-1; 7 bases line up with TRBD2. Written as DNA, the CDR3 is TGTGCCAGCAGTTGGTCGACCTCTAGCGGAGAGCAGTTCTTC. Amino acids: CASSWSTSSGEQFF.